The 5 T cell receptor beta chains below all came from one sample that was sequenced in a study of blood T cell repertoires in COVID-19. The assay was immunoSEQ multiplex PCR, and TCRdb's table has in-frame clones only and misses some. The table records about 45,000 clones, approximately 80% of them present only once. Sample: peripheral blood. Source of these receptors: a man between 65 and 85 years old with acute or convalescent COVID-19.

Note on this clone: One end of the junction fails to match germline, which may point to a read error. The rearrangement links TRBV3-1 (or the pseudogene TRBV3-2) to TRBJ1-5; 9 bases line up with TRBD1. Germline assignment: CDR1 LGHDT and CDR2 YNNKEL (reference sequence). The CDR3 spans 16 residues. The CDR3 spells CASNQTGGTGNQPQHF. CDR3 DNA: TGTGCCAGCAACCAAACAGGGGGCACGGGCAATCAGCCCCAGCATTTT.

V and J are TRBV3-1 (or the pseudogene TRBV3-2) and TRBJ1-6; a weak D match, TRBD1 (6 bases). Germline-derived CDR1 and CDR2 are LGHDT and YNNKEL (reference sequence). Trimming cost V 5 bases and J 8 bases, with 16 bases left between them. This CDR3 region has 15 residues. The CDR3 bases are TGTGCCAGCAGCAAGGGAAGGGGGAGGGATTCACCCCTCCACTTT. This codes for CASSKGRGRDSPLHF.

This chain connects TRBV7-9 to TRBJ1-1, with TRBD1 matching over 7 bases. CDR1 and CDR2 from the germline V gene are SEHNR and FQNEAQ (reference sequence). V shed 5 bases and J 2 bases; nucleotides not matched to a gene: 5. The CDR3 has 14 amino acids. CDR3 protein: CASSLTGVNTEAFF. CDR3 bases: TGTGCCAGCAGCCTAACAGGGGTTAACACTGAAGCTTTCTTT. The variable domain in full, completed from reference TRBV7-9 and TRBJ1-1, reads DTGVSQNPRHKITKRGQNVTFRCDPISEHNRLYWYRQTLGQGPEFLTYFQNEAQLEKSRLLSDRFSAERPKGSFSTLEIQRTEQGDSAMYLCASSLTGVNTEAFFGQGTRLTVV.

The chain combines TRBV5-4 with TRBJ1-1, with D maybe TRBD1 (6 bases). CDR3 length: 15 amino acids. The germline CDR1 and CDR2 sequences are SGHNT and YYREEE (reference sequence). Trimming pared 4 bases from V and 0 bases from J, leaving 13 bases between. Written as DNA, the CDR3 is TGTGCCAGCAGCCCCCTAGGGGGTATGAACACTGAAGCTTTCTTT. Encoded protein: CASSPLGGMNTEAFF.

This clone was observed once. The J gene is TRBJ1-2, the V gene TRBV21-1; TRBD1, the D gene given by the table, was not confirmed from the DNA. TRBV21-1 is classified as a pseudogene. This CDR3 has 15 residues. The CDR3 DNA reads TGTGCCAGCAGCCCGGGACAGCCGCTCGGGACGGGCTACACCTTC. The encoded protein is CASSPGQPLGTGYTF.